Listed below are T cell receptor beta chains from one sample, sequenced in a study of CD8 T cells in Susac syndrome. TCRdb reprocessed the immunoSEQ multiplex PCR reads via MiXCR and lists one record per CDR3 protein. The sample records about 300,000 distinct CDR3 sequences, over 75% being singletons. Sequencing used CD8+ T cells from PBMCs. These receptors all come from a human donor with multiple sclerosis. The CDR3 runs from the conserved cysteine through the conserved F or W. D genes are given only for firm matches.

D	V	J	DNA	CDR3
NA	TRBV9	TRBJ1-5	TGTGCCAGCAGCCCAGGGGTAACGGGTTATAGCAATCAGCCCCAGCATTTT	CASSPGVTGYSNQPQHF
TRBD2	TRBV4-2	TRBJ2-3	TGTGCCAGCAGCCACCAACCCTCCGGGACTAGCGGGGGGATTGGCACAGATACGCAGTATTTT	CASSHQPSGTSGGIGTDTQYF
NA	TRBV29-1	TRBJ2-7	TGCAGCGTCTCCGGGACAATCCACGAGCAGTACTTC	CSVSGTIHEQYF
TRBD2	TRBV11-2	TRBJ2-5	TGTGCCAGCAGCTTCTTTAGGGGAGGGGAGACCCAGTACTTC	CASSFFRGGETQYF
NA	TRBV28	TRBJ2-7	TGTGCCAGCAGTCCCTGGGCGGCGGGGGAGCAGTACTTC	CASSPWAAGEQYF
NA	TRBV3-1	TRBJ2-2	TGTGCCAGCCTCCGAGAAGGGACCGGGGAGCTGTTTTTT	CASLREGTGELFF
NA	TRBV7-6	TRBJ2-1	TGTGCCAGCAGCCCCTATAAGGGGACGGGCTACAATGAGCAGTTCTTC	CASSPYKGTGYNEQFF
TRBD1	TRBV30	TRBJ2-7	TGTGCCTGGAGTCCCGGGACAGGGGACGAGCAGTACTTC	CAWSPGTGDEQYF
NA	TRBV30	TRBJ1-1	TGTGCCTGGGAAATAGGGAACACTGAAGCTTTCTTT	CAWEIGNTEAFF
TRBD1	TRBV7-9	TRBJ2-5	TGTGCCAGCACCCCTAAGCAGGGGGCGCATACCGGAGGAGAGACCCAGTACTTC	CASTPKQGAHTGGETQYF
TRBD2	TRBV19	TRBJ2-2	TGTGCCAGTAGTATAGGCGGGAGGGGAGGCGGGGAGCTGTTTTTT	CASSIGGRGGGELFF
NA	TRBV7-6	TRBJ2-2	TGTGCCAGCAGCCCTCTAAGGGAAACCGGGGAGCTGTTTTTT	CASSPLRETGELFF
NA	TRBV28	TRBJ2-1	TGTGCCAGCAGTCGGCAGGGAAGTTGGTACAATGAGCAGTTCTTC	CASSRQGSWYNEQFF
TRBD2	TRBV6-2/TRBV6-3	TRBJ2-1	TGTGCCAGCAGTCCAACGGGGGGGGAGCAGTTCTTC	CASSPTGGEQFF
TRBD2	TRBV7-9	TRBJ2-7	TGTGCCAGCAGCCGCGGTCCTAGCGGGGACTACGAGCAGTACTTC	CASSRGPSGDYEQYF
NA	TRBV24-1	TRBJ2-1	TGTGCCACCAGTGCCGCGATCAATGAGCAGTTCTTC	CATSAAINEQFF
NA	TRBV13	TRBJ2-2	TGTGCCAGCAGCTTTACCGGGGAGCTGTTTTTT	CASSFTGELFF
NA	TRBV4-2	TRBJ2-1	TGTGCCAGCAGCCCGCCTCCGGGCGGGGTGGATGAGCAGTTCTTC	CASSPPPGGVDEQFF
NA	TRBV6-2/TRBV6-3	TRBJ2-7	TGTGCCAGCAGTTACTCAAGTTTATACGAGCAGTACTTC	CASSYSSLYEQYF
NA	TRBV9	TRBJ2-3	TGTGCCAGCACCCCTACACTAGGGTGGGGCGCAGATACGCAGTATTTT	CASTPTLGWGADTQYF
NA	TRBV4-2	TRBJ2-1	TGTGCCAGCAGCCAAGAAGGTCCATCGTCGGAACACAATGAGCAGTTCTTC	CASSQEGPSSEHNEQFF
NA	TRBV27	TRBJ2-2	TGTGCCAGCAGTCTCCGGACAGTTAACACCGGGGAGCTGTTTTTT	CASSLRTVNTGELFF
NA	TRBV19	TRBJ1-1	TGTGCCAGTAGATACAAGAACACTGAAGCTTTCTTT	CASRYKNTEAFF
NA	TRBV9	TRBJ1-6	TGTGCCAGCAGCTCCTACAATTCACCCCTCCACTTT	CASSSYNSPLHF
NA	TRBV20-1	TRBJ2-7	TGCAGTGCTAGTAAGCGGGACAGATCCCCTACGAGGCAGTACTTC	CSASKRDRSPTRQYF
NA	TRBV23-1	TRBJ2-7	TGCGCCAGCAGACCCTCGACGGGAGACAGGGCTACCGCAGGGGGTTGGAGTATCTACGAGCAGTACTTC	CASRPSTGDRATAGGWSIYEQYF
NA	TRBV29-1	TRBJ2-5	TGCAGCGTTGAAGATATATCAGGGACCCAGTACTTC	CSVEDISGTQYF